This entry describes one T cell receptor (beta chain). This clone was seen at least ten times. Its antigen is unknown. The CDR3 extends 3 residues past the end of the read, so its final part is completed from the germline J gene. Both CVID patients and healthy controls were predominantly of Caucasian heritage. From each donor, roughly 5 to 8 ml of heparinized peripheral whole blood was collected. Genomic DNA from adults with common variable immune deficiency (CVID) and from healthy adult controls was the source for sequencing TCRbeta CDR3 repertoires. There were around 22 healthy adult volunteers in the control group (roughly twelve female and approximately ten male), ranging in age from about 20 to 75 years, with a mean age of nearly 35. Diluted blood was density-centrifuged over Hypaque 1077 or Ficoll-Paque to isolate peripheral blood mononuclear cells. Genomic DNA was obtained from unsorted mononuclear cells using either Qiagen column purification or a centrifugation-based method.

CDR1 is given as KGHSH and CDR2 as LQKENI, both from the germline V gene. Trimming leaves V shorter by 2 bases and J shorter by 3 bases, with the junction holding 16 bases beyond the gene matches. The CDR3, cysteine through phenylalanine, is 19 amino acids long. The DNA covers only part of the CDR3, 48 bases in frame from base 1. Equivalent amounts of genomic DNA from CVID and control samples were used as sequencing input. For every sample, a 60 bp segment covering the rearranged TCRbeta CDR3 region was amplified and then sequenced. The immunoSEQ assay, a bias-corrected multiplex PCR combined with high-throughput sequencing, was used for TCRbeta amplification. Per the source publication's procedure: Every unique nucleotide sequence was considered a clone and was annotated with V, D and J genes, copy number and frequency. Sequences were labeled productive if in frame, and non-productive if out of frame or containing stop codons. As previously described, Shannon's entropy was used to calculate clonality. The predicted amino acid sequences of productive clones were used to derive mean CDR3 Kyte-Doolittle hydropathy. Using the R hclust function, scaled V gene usage was clustered hierarchically with Manhattan distance and complete linkage. Clone sharing by CDR3 amino acid sequence was assessed by resampling 12 repertoires per group over 100 rounds. Repertoires were searched for 70 published EBV-specific and 200 to 300 published CMV-specific TCRbeta sequences. After a couple of CVID samples that produced fewer than 10,000 sequences were dropped from the analysis, 42 CVID repertoires remained. The table comes from immuneACCESS by way of TCRdb, which keeps in-frame sequences with V and J called. Part of the clones is missing from these tables; in studies checked, under half for an unresolved V gene and the rest for unknown reasons. V and J calls and clone size are those listed in that table; D and trimming were worked out from the DNA. This sample shows tens of thousands of clones, and none of them turns up only once. About 1.5% of the sample is held by the ten biggest clonotypes.

The sample originates from a study of T cell clonality in common variable immunodeficiency (dated by TCRdb to the mid-2010s). Overall study results and their limits: Healthy controls shared more TCRbeta clones with each other than CVID subjects shared among themselves (p < 0.0001). The authors noted that sequencing repertoires of T cell subpopulations would be needed to clarify what caused the increased clonality in CVID. Reportedly, TCRbeta sequences from CVID had fewer deletions and N-nucleotide insertions, and highly modified clones with 13 or more V deletions were absent from CVID. Correlations between repertoire features and clinical complications were limited by patient heterogeneity within the CVID cohort. Even though DNA input was equal, the average per sample came to 75,000 to 95,000 unique sequences for controls compared with about 30,000 for CVID samples. TCRbeta clonality was higher in CVID subjects than in healthy controls (t-test p = 0.018), and the increase was most characteristic of about a third of subjects.

The specimen was peripheral blood mononuclear cells. The rearrangement joined TRBV18 to TRBJ1-1; a stretch of 9 junction bases matches TRBD1. The clonotype originates from a person aged 18 to 75 in good health. CDR3 DNA, as far as it was read: TGTGCCAGCTCACCATCTACTACCGGGGGACAGGGTCGTCACACTGAA. It specifies CASSPSTTGGQGRHTE. The entire CDR3 protein reads CASSPSTTGGQGRHTEAFF.